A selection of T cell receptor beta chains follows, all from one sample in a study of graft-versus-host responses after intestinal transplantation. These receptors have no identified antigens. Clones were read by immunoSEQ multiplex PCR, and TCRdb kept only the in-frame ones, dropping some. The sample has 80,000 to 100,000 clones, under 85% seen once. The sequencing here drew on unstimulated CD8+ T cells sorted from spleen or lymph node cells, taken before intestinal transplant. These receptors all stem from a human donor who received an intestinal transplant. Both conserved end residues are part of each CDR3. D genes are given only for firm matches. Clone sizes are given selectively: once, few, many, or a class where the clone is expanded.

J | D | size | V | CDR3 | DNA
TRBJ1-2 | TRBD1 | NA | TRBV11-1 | CASSPSRQGRVRANYGYTF | TGTGCCAGCAGCCCGTCGAGACAGGGACGGGTACGGGCTAACTATGGCTACACCTTC
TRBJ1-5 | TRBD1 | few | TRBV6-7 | CASSYPPGGRHQPQHF | TGTGCCAGCAGTTACCCCCCAGGGGGAAGGCATCAGCCCCAGCATTTT
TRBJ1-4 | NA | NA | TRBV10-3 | CAISESTNEKLFF | TGTGCCATCAGTGAGAGCACTAATGAAAAACTGTTTTTT
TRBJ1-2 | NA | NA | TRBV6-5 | CASSQEGITYGYTF | TGTGCCAGCAGCCAGGAGGGCATAACCTATGGCTACACCTTC
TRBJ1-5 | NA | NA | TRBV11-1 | CASSLSEGKQPQHF | TGTGCCAGCAGCTTATCCGAGGGGAAACAGCCCCAGCATTTT
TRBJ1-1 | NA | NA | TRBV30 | CAWSVYLGAAEAFF | TGTGCCTGGAGTGTATATCTAGGCGCGGCTGAAGCTTTCTTT
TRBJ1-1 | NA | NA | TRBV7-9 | CASSLDTGWRNTEAFF | TGTGCCAGCAGCTTAGACACAGGGTGGAGGAACACTGAAGCTTTCTTT
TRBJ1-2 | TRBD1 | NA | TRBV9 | CASSTKTGEGGYTF | TGTGCCAGCAGCACTAAGACAGGGGAGGGTGGCTACACCTTC
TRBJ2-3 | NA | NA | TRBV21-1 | CASSSPPPKETGETDTQYF | TGTGCCAGCAGCAGCCCACCTCCAAAGGAGACAGGGGAAACAGATACGCAGTATTTT
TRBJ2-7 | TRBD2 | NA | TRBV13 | CASSYGASGGAYEQYF | TGTGCCAGCAGCTACGGGGCTAGCGGGGGAGCCTACGAGCAGTACTTC
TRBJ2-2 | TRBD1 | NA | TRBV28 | CASKLQGAGTGELLF | TGTGCCAGCAAACTTCAGGGGGCCGGGACCGGGGAGCTGCTTTTT
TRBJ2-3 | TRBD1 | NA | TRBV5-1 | CASSYRQGTDTQYF | TGCGCCAGCAGCTATCGACAGGGGACAGATACGCAGTATTTT
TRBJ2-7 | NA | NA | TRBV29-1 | CSVQRTGDGLAVYEQYF | TGCAGCGTCCAGAGGACAGGGGACGGACTAGCAGTCTACGAGCAGTACTTC
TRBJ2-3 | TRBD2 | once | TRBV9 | CASSVGLAGFTDTQYF | TGTGCCAGCAGCGTAGGACTAGCGGGTTTCACAGATACGCAGTATTTT
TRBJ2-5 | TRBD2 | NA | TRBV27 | CASSLGLAWGKETQYF | TGTGCCAGCAGTTTAGGACTAGCGTGGGGGAAAGAGACCCAGTACTTC
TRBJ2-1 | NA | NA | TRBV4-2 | CASSQYNNEQFF | TGTGCCAGCAGCCAATATAACAATGAGCAGTTCTTC
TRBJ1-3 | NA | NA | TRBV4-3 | CASSQGGFGNTIYF | TGCGCCAGCAGCCAGGGGGGCTTTGGAAACACCATATATTTT
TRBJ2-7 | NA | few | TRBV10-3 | CASSYWGREQYF | TGTGCCAGCAGTTACTGGGGGCGCGAGCAGTACTTC
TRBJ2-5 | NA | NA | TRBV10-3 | CAISEGPAGPSKLQYF | TGTGCCATCAGTGAGGGGCCAGCGGGCCCTTCTAAGCTCCAGTACTTC
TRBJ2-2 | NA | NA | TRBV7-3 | CASSLTGGSGELFF | TGTGCCAGCAGCTTAACTGGTGGGAGCGGGGAGCTGTTTTTT
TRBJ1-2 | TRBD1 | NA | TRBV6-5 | CASSPPTGAIYGYTF | TGTGCCAGCAGTCCCCCGACAGGGGCGATCTATGGCTACACCTTC
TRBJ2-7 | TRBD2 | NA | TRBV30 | CAWSVAGAGAAYEQYF | TGTGCCTGGAGTGTAGCGGGGGCGGGAGCAGCCTACGAGCAGTACTTC
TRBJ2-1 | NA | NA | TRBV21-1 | CASSNSSATYNEQFF | TGTGCCAGCAGCAATTCTAGCGCGACCTACAATGAGCAGTTCTTC
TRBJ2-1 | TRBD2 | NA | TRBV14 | CASSHQGGRLLYNEQFF | TGTGCCAGCAGCCATCAGGGCGGGAGACTTCTCTACAATGAGCAGTTCTTC
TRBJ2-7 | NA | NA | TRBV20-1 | CSARDNEQYF | TGCAGTGCTAGAGATAACGAGCAGTACTTC
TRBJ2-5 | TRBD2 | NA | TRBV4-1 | CASSQDRTSGRWETQYF | TGCGCCAGCAGCCAAGATCGGACTAGCGGGAGATGGGAGACCCAGTACTTC
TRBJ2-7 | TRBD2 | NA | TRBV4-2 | CASSQDLRTSGPPYEQYF | TGTGCCAGCAGCCAAGATCTTCGGACTAGCGGCCCTCCCTACGAGCAGTACTTC
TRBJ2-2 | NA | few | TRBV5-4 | CASSFGHYTGELFF | TGTGCCAGCAGCTTTGGACATTACACCGGGGAGCTGTTTTTT
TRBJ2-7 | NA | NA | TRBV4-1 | CASSQAPGTPYEQYF | TGCGCCAGCAGCCAAGCTCCCGGGACTCCCTACGAGCAGTACTTC
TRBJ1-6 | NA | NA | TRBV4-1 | CASSQVNRDNSPLHF | TGCGCCAGCAGCCAAGTAAACAGGGACAATTCACCCCTCCACTTT
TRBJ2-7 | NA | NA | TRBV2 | CASILDRGPSYEQYF | NA
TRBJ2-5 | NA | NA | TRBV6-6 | CASSYPGKVGETQYF | TGTGCCAGCAGTTACCCCGGAAAGGTCGGGGAGACCCAGTACTTC
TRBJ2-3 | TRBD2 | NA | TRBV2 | CASSEFRGTSRRDTQYF | TGTGCCAGCAGTGAATTCCGCGGGACTAGCAGGAGAGATACGCAGTATTTT
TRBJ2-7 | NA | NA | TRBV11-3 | CASSLAAGLSYEQYF | TGTGCCAGCAGCTTAGCAGCGGGCCTTTCCTACGAGCAGTACTTC
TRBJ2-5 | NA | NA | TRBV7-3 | CASSLNPWTGEETQYF | TGTGCCAGCAGCTTGAATCCTTGGACGGGGGAAGAGACCCAGTACTTC
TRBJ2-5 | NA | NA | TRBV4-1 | CASSQGGGETQYF | TGCGCCAGCAGCCAAGGAGGGGGGGAGACCCAGTACTTC
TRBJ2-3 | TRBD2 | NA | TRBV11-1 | CASSPGLAVIGDTQYF | TGTGCCAGCAGCCCGGGACTAGCGGTAATAGGGGATACGCAGTATTTT
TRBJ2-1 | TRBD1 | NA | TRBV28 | CASSPLQGATYNEQFF | TGTGCCAGCAGTCCTTTACAGGGGGCGACCTACAATGAGCAGTTCTTC
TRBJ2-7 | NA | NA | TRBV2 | CASSPPFGPTYEQYF | TGTGCCAGCAGCCCCCCGTTTGGGCCAACCTACGAGCAGTACTTC
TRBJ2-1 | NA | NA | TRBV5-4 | CASSFRAPDEQFF | TGTGCCAGCAGCTTTCGGGCCCCGGATGAGCAGTTCTTC
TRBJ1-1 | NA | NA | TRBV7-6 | CASSPGTEAFF | TGTGCCAGCAGCCCAGGCACTGAAGCTTTCTTT